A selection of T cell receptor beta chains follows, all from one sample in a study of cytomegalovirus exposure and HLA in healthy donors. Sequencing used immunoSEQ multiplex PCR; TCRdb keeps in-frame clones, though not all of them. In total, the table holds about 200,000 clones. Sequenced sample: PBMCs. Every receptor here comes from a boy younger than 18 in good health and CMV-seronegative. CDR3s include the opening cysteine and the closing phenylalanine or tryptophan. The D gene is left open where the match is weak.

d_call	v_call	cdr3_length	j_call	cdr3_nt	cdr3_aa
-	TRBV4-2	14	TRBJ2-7	TGTGCCAGCAGCCAAGATCTCTTCCCAGACGAGCAGTACTTC	CASSQDLFPDEQYF
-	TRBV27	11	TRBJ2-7	TGTGCCAGCAGTGACTTCCACGAGCAGTACTTC	CASSDFHEQYF
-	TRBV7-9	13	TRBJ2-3	TGTGCCACCCAGCTGGCGGGCGGAGATACGCAGTATTTT	CATQLAGGDTQYF
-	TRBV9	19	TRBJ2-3	TGTGCCAGCAGCGTAGACGGGGGGCTCACCCCTCGGGGCACAGATACGCAGTATTTT	CASSVDGGLTPRGTDTQYF
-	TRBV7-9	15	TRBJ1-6	TGTGCCAGCAGCTTTGACAGGTTAAGGAATTCACCCCTCCACTTT	CASSFDRLRNSPLHF
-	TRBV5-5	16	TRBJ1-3	TGTGCCAGCAGCTTGACGTCGGTAGGGGTCGGAAACACCATATATTTT	CASSLTSVGVGNTIYF
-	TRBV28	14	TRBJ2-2	TGTGCCAGCAGTTTATCCCCGGGGACCGGGGAGCTGTTTTTT	CASSLSPGTGELFF
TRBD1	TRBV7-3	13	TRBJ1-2	TGTGCCAGCAGCTTATTACTGGGACAGGGCTACACCTTC	CASSLLLGQGYTF
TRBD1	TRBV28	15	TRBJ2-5	TGTGCCAGCAGTGAAATGACAGGGGGACGAGAGACCCAGTACTTC	CASSEMTGGRETQYF
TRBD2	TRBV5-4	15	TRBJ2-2	TGTGCCAGCAGCTTAGCGGGGGTTCGGGGAGGGGAGCTGTTTTTT	CASSLAGVRGGELFF
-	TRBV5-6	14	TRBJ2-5	TGTGCCAGCAGCCCCGGCCTGGGGGGAGAGACCCAGTACTTC	CASSPGLGGETQYF
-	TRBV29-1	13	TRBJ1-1	TGCAGCGTTGTAAGGGGCATGAACACTGAAGCTTTCTTT	CSVVRGMNTEAFF
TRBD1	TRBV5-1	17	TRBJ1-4	TGCGCCAGCAGCTTTACCTTACAGGGGCCACCTAATGAAAAACTGTTTTTT	CASSFTLQGPPNEKLFF
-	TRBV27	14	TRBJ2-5	TGTGCCAGCAGCCCCAACGGGGGGCGGGGGACCCAGTACTTC	CASSPNGGRGTQYF
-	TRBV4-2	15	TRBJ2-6	TGTGCCAGCAGCCATCAGGTCTACGGGGCCAACGTCCTGACTTTC	CASSHQVYGANVLTF
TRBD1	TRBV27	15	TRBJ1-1	TGTGCCAGCAGTTGGACAGGGGGCGGCGGTACTGAAGCTTTCTTT	CASSWTGGGGTEAFF
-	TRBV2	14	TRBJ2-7	TGTGCCAGCAGTCAACCCTCGGGGGCCTACGAGCAGTACTTC	CASSQPSGAYEQYF
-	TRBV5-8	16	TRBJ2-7	TGTGCCAGCAGCTCCCCAAATACAGATTCTTCCTACGAGCAGTACTTC	CASSSPNTDSSYEQYF
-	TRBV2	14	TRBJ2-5	TGTGCCAGCAGAGGACAGCCGTACCAAGAGACCCAGTACTTC	CASRGQPYQETQYF
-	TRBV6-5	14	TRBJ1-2	TGTGCCAGCAGTTCAGGACAGAGAAACTATGGCTACACCTTC	CASSSGQRNYGYTF
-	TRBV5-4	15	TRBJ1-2	TGTGCCAGCAGCTCCCAGGGAGGGTCATACTATGGCTACACCTTC	CASSSQGGSYYGYTF
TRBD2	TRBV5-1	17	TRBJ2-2	TGCGCCAGCAGCCTAGGGACTAGCGGGGGGAACACCGGGGAGCTGTTTTTT	CASSLGTSGGNTGELFF
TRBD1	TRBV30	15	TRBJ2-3	TGTGCCTGGAGTCCGGGACAGGGTTTCACAGATACGCAGTATTTT	CAWSPGQGFTDTQYF
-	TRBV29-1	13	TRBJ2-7	TGCAGCGTTGATGTCGGGGACTCCTACGAGCAGTACTTC	CSVDVGDSYEQYF
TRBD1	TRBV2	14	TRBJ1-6	TGTGCCAGCAGAGAGGGACAGGGTGGTTCACCCCTCCACTTT	CASREGQGGSPLHF
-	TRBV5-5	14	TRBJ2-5	TGTGCCAGCCTCCGCACGGGGAGCCAGAGGACCCAGTACTTC	CASLRTGSQRTQYF
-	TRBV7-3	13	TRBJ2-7	TGTGCCAGCAGCTCCGCCGAGCACTACGAGCAGTACTTC	CASSSAEHYEQYF
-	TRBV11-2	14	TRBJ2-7	TGTGCCAGCAGCTTCAGGGAAGAGGCCTACGAGCAGTACTTC	CASSFREEAYEQYF
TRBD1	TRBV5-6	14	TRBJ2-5	TGTGCCAGCAGCGACTTGGACAGGAAAGAGACCCAGTACTTC	CASSDLDRKETQYF
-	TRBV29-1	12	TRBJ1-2	TGCAGCGTTGTGCGGGGACCCTATGGCTACACCTTC	CSVVRGPYGYTF
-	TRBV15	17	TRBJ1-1	TGTGCCACCAGCAGAGGAGGGACTCAGGCGGGGGCCACTGAAGCTTTCTTT	CATSRGGTQAGATEAFF
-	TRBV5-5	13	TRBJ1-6	TGTGCCAGCAGCTTGGCGGGGGAATCACCCCTCCACTTT	CASSLAGESPLHF
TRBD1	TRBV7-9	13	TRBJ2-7	TGTGCCAGCAGCTTCGACAGGGTCTACGAGCAGTACTTC	CASSFDRVYEQYF
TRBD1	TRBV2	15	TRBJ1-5	TGTGCCAGCACCCCACAGGGGGGCCGGAATCAGCCCCAGCATTTT	CASTPQGGRNQPQHF
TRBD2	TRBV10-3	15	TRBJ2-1	TGTGCCATCAGCGAACCTAGCGGGGGCCACAATGAGCAGTTCTTC	CAISEPSGGHNEQFF
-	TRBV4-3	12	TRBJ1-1	TGCGCCAGCAGCTTTTCAGGGACTGAAGCTTTCTTT	CASSFSGTEAFF
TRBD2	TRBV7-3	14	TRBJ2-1	TGTGCCAGCAGCCTTACTAGCGGTCACAATGAGCAGTTCTTC	CASSLTSGHNEQFF
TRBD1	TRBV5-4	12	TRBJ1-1	TGTGCCAGCAGCATGCCCGAGGGGGCAGCTTTCTTT	CASSMPEGAAFF
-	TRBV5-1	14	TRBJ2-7	TGCGCCAGCAGACAAGACAGCACCTACTACGAGCAGTACTTC	CASRQDSTYYEQYF
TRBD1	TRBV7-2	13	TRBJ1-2	TGTGCCAGCAGAAATACAGGGGTCTATGGCTACACCTTC	CASRNTGVYGYTF
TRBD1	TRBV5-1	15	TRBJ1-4	TGCGCCAGCAGGGTGACAGGGGCAACTAATGAAAAACTGTTTTTT	CASRVTGATNEKLFF
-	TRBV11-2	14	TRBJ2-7	TGTGCCAGCAGCTTTAACGGGGTCAACTACGAGCAGTACTTC	CASSFNGVNYEQYF
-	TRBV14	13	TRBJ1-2	TGTGCCAGCAGCCCACAACAGATCTATGGCTACACCTTC	CASSPQQIYGYTF
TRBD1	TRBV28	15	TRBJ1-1	TGTGCCAGCAAACACAGGGGGAACATGAACACTGAAGCTTTCTTT	CASKHRGNMNTEAFF
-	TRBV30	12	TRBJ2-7	TGTGCCTGGAGACAGGGTACCCACGAGCAGTACTTC	CAWRQGTHEQYF
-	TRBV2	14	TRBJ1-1	TGTGCCAGCAGCGGAGGCAAAACAGGGCCAGAAGCTTTCTTT	CASSGGKTGPEAFF
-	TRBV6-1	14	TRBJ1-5	TGTGCCAGCAGTCGAACAGGAAGCAATCAGCCCCAGCATTTT	CASSRTGSNQPQHF
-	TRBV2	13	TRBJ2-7	TGTGCCAGCGAGGCCGGCCCCTTCTACGAGCAGTACTTC	CASEAGPFYEQYF
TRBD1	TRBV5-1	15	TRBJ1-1	TGCGCCAGCAGCTTGGAGGGGACAGTGAACACTGAAGCTTTCTTT	CASSLEGTVNTEAFF
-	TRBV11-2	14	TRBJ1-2	TGTGCCAGCAGCTTAAATCTGGCAGGCTATGGCTACACCTTC	CASSLNLAGYGYTF
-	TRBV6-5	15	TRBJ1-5	TGTGCCAGCAAAACGGGCAGGGAGGGTGGTCAGCCCCAGCATTTT	CASKTGREGGQPQHF
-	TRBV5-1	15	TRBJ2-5	TGCGCCAGCAGCTTGGCGGAGGGTGGCACGGAGACCCAGTACTTC	CASSLAEGGTETQYF
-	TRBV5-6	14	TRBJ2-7	TGTGCCAGCAGCCCCGAGCACAGGGCGGAGGAGCAGTACTTC	CASSPEHRAEEQYF
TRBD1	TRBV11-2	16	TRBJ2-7	TGTGCCAGCAGGGGAACCTCTGGGACAGACCTTTTCGAGCAGTACTTC	CASRGTSGTDLFEQYF